The 21 T cell receptor beta chains given below trace back to one sample, sequenced in a study of cytomegalovirus exposure and HLA in healthy donors (dated by TCRdb to the late 2010s). The library came from the immunoSEQ multiplex PCR assay. The multiplex PCR relied on a mix of 60 forward primers for TCR Vbeta segments and 13 reverse primers for TCR Jbeta segments. This immuneACCESS table, as held by TCRdb, lists in-frame sequences with V and J called but not all clones. Of the missing ones, under half trace to an unresolved V gene in checked studies; the others have no known cause. The table kept for this sample lists about 96,000 clones. The ten largest clones represent 3.4% of the sample. What was sequenced was PBMCs. All receptors come from a woman aged 25 to 39 in good health and CMV-seronegative.

The rearrangement links TRBV9 to TRBJ1-5, with TRBD1 as a possible D gene (5 bases). Trimming left V 4 bases short and J 1 base short, with 9 bases between. The CDR3 runs 14 residues. Per the germline V gene, CDR1 is SGDLS and CDR2 is YYNGEE. The CDR3 DNA follows: TGTGCCAGCAGCCCCGGACAAAGCAATCAGCCCCAGCATTTT. Translation: CASSPGQSNQPQHF.

A remark on this clone: Mismatch with germline at one junction end may stem from a read error. The V and J genes are TRBV7-2 and TRBJ2-7; D is possibly TRBD1 (6 bases). The germline V gene has CDR1 SGHTA and CDR2 FQGNSA. The CDR3 loop spans 15 amino acids. The CDR3 is CANSPDRTRGYEQYF. CDR3 DNA sequence: TGTGCCAACAGCCCAGATCGTACCAGGGGCTACGAGCAGTACTTC.

Frequency places this clone as medium-sized (0.01 to 0.1%). The chain joins TRBV7-9 to TRBJ1-1; D unresolved. CDR1 is SEHNR, CDR2 FQNEAQ, per germline (reference sequence). The CDR3 has 14 amino acids. The ends were cut back, 5 bases at V and 1 base at J, with 11 bases in the middle. This CDR3 reads CASSPGPRNTEAFF. As DNA, the CDR3 is TGTGCCAGCAGCCCAGGCCCCCGGAACACTGAAGCTTTCTTT.

The chain is built from TRBV7-9 and TRBJ2-1; 9 nucleotides align to TRBD2. V was clipped by 0 bases and J by 5 bases; unmatched bases: 2. Germline V gene sequence: CDR1 SEHNR, CDR2 FQNEAQ (reference sequence). The CDR3 is made up of 15 amino acids. The CDR3 bases are TGTGCCAGCAGCTTAGCGATAGCGGGGGACAATGAGCAGTTCTTC. The encoded protein is CASSLAIAGDNEQFF.

This rearrangement joins TRBV30 to TRBJ1-1; D remains unclear. Trimming removed 1 base from V and 3 bases from J, with 15 bases in between. Germline V gene data show CDR1 as GTSNPN and CDR2 as SVGIG (reference sequence). The CDR3 extends over 15 amino acids. The CDR3, as DNA: TGTGCCTGGAGTGACCATCTCGGGGTGGACACTGAAGCTTTCTTT. Translation: CAWSDHLGVDTEAFF.

This chain connects TRBV19 to TRBJ1-2; 11 nucleotides line up with TRBD1. The CDR3 has 15 amino acids. CDR1 and CDR2 (germline): LNHDA, SQIVND (reference sequence). V shed 0 bases and J 6 bases; nucleotides not matched to a gene: 3. The CDR3 DNA is TGTGCCAGTAGTATAGATAGGACAGGGGGCGATGGCTACACCTTC. Translated: CASSIDRTGGDGYTF.

V is TRBV9 and J is TRBJ2-7; TRBD2 agrees at 9 bases. The CDR3 runs 13 residues. Germline assignment: CDR1 SGDLS and CDR2 YYNGEE. The J segment lost 6 bases and the V segment lost 0 bases, leaving 1 base of the junction unmatched. CDR3 protein: CASSVGGGGEQYF. CDR3 bases: TGTGCCAGCAGCGTAGGCGGGGGGGGCGAGCAGTACTTC.

The J gene is TRBJ1-1, the V gene TRBV19, with no clear D. CDR1 is LNHDA and CDR2 is SQIVND in the germline V gene (reference sequence). This CDR3 is 13 amino acids long. Trimming removed 4 bases from V and 0 bases from J, with 6 bases in between. The CDR3 coding sequence is TGTGCCAGTAGTAGAGCGGTGAACACTGAAGCTTTCTTT. Encoded protein: CASSRAVNTEAFF.

V gene TRBV4-2 combines with J gene TRBJ1-1; maybe TRBD1 (6 bases). CDR3 size: 18 residues. Per the germline V gene, CDR1 is LGHNA and CDR2 is YNFKEQ. Between the trimmed V and J ends, which lost 0 bases and 1 base, there was a span of 18 bases. Written as DNA, the CDR3 is TGTGCCAGCAGCCAAGATTTAAAAGGTAAACAGGGGAACACTGAAGCTTTCTTT. This sequence encodes CASSQDLKGKQGNTEAFF.

This chain joins TRBV15 and TRBJ1-1, with D possibly matching TRBD1 (5 bases). Trimming shortened V by 0 bases and J by 3 bases, and 8 bases separated the two germline ends. The CDR3 loop spans 14 amino acids. Looked up from germline, CDR1 is LNHNV and CDR2 is YYDKDF (reference sequence). The CDR3 coding sequence is TGTGCCACCAGCAGAGATGGAGGGGACACTGAAGCTTTCTTT. Its translation: CATSRDGGDTEAFF.

V is TRBV2 and J is TRBJ1-1; D gene ambiguous. Trimming removed 3 bases at V and 6 bases at J, with 8 bases between. Germline values: CDR1 SNHLY, CDR2 FYNNEI. The CDR3 is 12 amino acids. The CDR3 nucleotides are TGTGCCAGCAGTGATAAACAGCCTGAAGCTTTCTTT. It codes for CASSDKQPEAFF.

The V gene is TRBV6-7, the J gene TRBJ1-3; 8 bases fit TRBD1. Being an ORF, TRBV6-7 has a function that is uncertain. Germline trimming cut 2 bases from V and 0 bases from J; bases unmatched to any gene: 3. The CDR3 is made up of 16 amino acids. The CDR3 protein is CASSYPDRGSGNTIYF. In nucleotides, the CDR3 is TGTGCCAGCAGTTACCCCGACAGGGGCTCTGGAAACACCATATATTTT.

V and J are TRBV6-1 and TRBJ2-2; 7 nucleotides match TRBD2. The CDR3 consists of 19 residues. Germline CDR1 is MNHNS and CDR2 is SASEGT. J lost 4 bases, V lost 2 bases, and 16 bases had no gene match. The CDR3 sequence: CASSENPLGGGPGTGELFF. The CDR3 DNA follows: TGTGCCAGCAGTGAAAACCCCTTGGGGGGGGGACCAGGCACCGGGGAGCTGTTTTTT.

This chain connects TRBV13 to TRBJ2-7; 10 bases fit TRBD1. Germline CDR1 is PRHDT and CDR2 is FYEKMQ (reference sequence). V was pared by 5 bases and J by 0 bases, with 4 bases of the junction left unmatched. This CDR3 contains 15 residues. Written as DNA, the CDR3 is TGTGCCAGCAGCCCGGGACAGGGGAGCTCCTACGAGCAGTACTTC. It yields the protein CASSPGQGSSYEQYF.

This chain uses TRBV7-3 with TRBJ1-1; D is perhaps TRBD1 (6 bases). The CDR3 runs to 13 residues. The germline V gene encodes CDR1 SGHTA and CDR2 FQGTGA. The ends were cut back, 5 bases at V and 0 bases at J, with 7 bases in the middle. CDR3 residues: CASSDRMNTEAFF. The DNA of the CDR3 is TGTGCCAGCAGCGACAGGATGAACACTGAAGCTTTCTTT.

V gene TRBV9 combines with J gene TRBJ1-1; D unclear. CDR1 and CDR2 (germline): SGDLS, YYNGEE. The CDR3 has 14 amino acids. V was pared by 0 bases and J by 10 bases, with 16 bases between. This chain's CDR3 is CASSVGHGSLSAFF. The CDR3 DNA reads TGTGCCAGCAGCGTAGGACACGGCAGTCTCTCAGCTTTCTTT.

The J gene is TRBJ1-4, the V gene TRBV7-9; 9 bases line up with TRBD1. Per germline, CDR1 SEHNR and CDR2 FQNEAQ (reference sequence). Trimming at V came to 5 bases and at J to 7 bases, leaving 8 bases not matched to a gene. This CDR3 has 15 amino acids. DNA for the CDR3: TGTGCCAGCAGCCCGCCGGGACAGGGACCTGAAAAACTGTTTTTT. This gives the protein CASSPPGQGPEKLFF.

For this clone: The sample carries other DNA sequences with the same CDR3. This sequence joins TRBV7-2 and TRBJ2-3; the D gene is possibly TRBD2 (5 bases). The V gene lost 6 bases and the J gene lost 1 base, with 11 bases spanning the gap. The germline gives CDR1 SGHTA, CDR2 FQGNSA. The CDR3 has 14 amino acids. The DNA of the CDR3 is TGTGCCAGCAGTCTAGCCTTCCGCACAGATACGCAGTATTTT. Residues: CASSLAFRTDTQYF.

The rearrangement links TRBV7-9 to TRBJ2-1; D may be TRBD2 (5 bases). V was clipped by 6 bases and J by 2 bases, with 14 bases between them. This CDR3 spans 15 amino acids. Germline-derived CDR1 and CDR2 are SEHNR and FQNEAQ (reference sequence). CDR3 protein: CASSGGRAPYNEQFF. The CDR3 DNA reads TGTGCCAGCAGTGGAGGTAGGGCCCCCTACAATGAGCAGTTCTTC.

The chain uses TRBV10-3 and TRBJ2-7; weak D call: TRBD2 (5 bases). Trimming removed 2 bases at V and 5 bases at J, with 13 bases between. Germline assignment: CDR1 ENHRY and CDR2 SYGVKD. CDR3 length equals 14 residues. The CDR3 loop is CAISEPGSDDEQYF. The CDR3 nucleotides read TGTGCCATCAGTGAGCCGGGGAGCGACGACGAGCAGTACTTC.

V gene TRBV4-2 combines with J gene TRBJ2-7; a weak D match, TRBD2 (6 bases). The V end lost 0 bases, the J end lost 0 bases, and 6 bases lay between the germline ends. The V gene's germline CDR1 is LGHNA and CDR2 YNFKEQ. The CDR3 consists of 14 residues. CDR3 nucleotide sequence: TGTGCCAGCAGCCAAGACGGGAGCTCCTACGAGCAGTACTTC. Protein sequence: CASSQDGSSYEQYF.